The 2 T cell receptor beta chains below were found in one sample sequenced in a study of T cells in Graves' hyperthyroidism and ophthalmopathy. Amplification yielded TCR beta CDR3 regions, with RNA transcripts as the source. RT-PCR in the first round (using the HTBI primer set) targeted the TCR CDR3. MiXCR, run by TCRdb on the multiplex PCR reads, gives a single entry per CDR3 protein. The repertoire includes 550,000 to 700,000 distinct CDR3 sequences, roughly 46% of them detected once, and under 20% sits in the top ten. Sequenced input: peripheral blood or thyroid tissue (not recorded which). All receptors come from an adult woman with Graves' disease, either hyperthyroidism or ophthalmopathy (not recorded which).

As to this clonotype: As the CDR3 is not closed by the conserved phenylalanine or tryptophan, this likely results from a read error. The chain carries TRBV12-3 or TRBV12-4 and TRBJ2-7; TRBD2 might be the D (6 bases). With 1 base removed from V and 3 bases from J, the gap between germline ends came to 10 bases. This CDR3 region has 14 residues. The DNA for the CDR3 is TGTGCCAGCAGTTTAGGGGGGGACCTCTACGAGCAGTACCTC. This sequence encodes CASSLGGDLYEQYL.

This chain links TRBV11-2 with TRBJ2-7, with D perhaps being TRBD1 or TRBD2 (5 bases each). Germline assignment: CDR1 SGHAT and CDR2 FQNNGV. The CDR3 is 12 amino acids. The V end was cut by 5 bases, the J end by 7 bases, with 12 bases between. CDR3 sequence (DNA): TGTGCCAGCAGCGAGGGCCCAGGGGAGCAGTACTTC. Protein: CASSEGPGEQYF.